This section outlines one TCR beta chain sequence together with its context. Sorting defined conventional CD4 T cells as CD4+CD127+. The data were obtained in a study of B cell selection in AIRE deficiency. Trimming cost V 5 bases and J 6 bases; bases outside gene matches: 12. There are 17 residues in the CDR3. Germline V gene lookup returns CDR1 LNHDA and CDR2 SQIVND (reference sequence). Sequencing was performed with immunoSEQ multiplex PCR; in TCRdb, only in-frame clones are kept and a portion is missing. The table shows over 20,000 clones, with more than 95% occurring only once. The V gene is TRBV19, the J gene TRBJ2-7; TRBD2 matches 14 bases. The sequencing input was conventional CD4+ T cells sorted from PBMCs. The receptor was isolated from a human donor with AIRE deficiency. The CDR3 nucleotides are TGTGCCAGTAGTGGGGGACTAGCGGGAGTTCGGAAGGTCGAGCAGTACTTC. This encodes CASSGGLAGVRKVEQYF.